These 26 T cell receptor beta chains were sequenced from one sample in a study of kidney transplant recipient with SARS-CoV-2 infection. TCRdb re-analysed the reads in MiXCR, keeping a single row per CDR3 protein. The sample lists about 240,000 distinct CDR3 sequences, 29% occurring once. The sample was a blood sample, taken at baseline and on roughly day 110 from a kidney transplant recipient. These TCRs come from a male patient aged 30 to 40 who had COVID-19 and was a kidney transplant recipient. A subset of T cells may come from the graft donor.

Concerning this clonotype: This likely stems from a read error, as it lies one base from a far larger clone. The CDR3 DNA reads as TGTGCCAGCAGTTTAAGGAGCGGGTCCGACGGGCAGTACTTC. Its translation is CASSLRSGSDGQYF. The V gene is TRBV27, the J gene TRBJ2-4; D possibly corresponds to TRBD2 (6 bases). The CDR3 has 14 amino acids. Trimming removed 2 bases at V and 13 bases at J, with 18 bases between. The germline V gene has CDR1 MNHEY and CDR2 SMNVEV (reference sequence).

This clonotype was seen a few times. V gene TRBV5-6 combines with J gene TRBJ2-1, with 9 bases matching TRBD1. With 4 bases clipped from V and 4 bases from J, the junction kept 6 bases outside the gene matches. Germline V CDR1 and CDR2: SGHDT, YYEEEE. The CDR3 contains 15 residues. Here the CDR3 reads CASSLGQGQYNEQFF. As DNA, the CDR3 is TGTGCCAGCAGCCTAGGACAGGGGCAATACAATGAGCAGTTCTTC.

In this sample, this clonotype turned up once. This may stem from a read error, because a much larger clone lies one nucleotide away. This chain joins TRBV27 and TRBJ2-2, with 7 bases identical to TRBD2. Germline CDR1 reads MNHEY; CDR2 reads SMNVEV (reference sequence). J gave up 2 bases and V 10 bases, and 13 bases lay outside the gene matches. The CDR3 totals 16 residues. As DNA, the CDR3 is TGTGCCAACAGGTCCCTAGCGGAAAAAAACACCGGGGAGCTGTTTTTT. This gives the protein CANRSLAEKNTGELFF.

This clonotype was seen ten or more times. The CDR3 is CASSRQDRLAASYNEQFF. CDR3 nucleotides: TGTGCCAGCAGCCGCCAAGACAGACTAGCGGCATCTTACAATGAGCAGTTCTTC. The rearrangement uses TRBV3-1 and TRBJ2-1; 9 positions agree with TRBD2. J lost 4 bases, V lost 4 bases, and 14 bases had no gene match. Germline CDR1 reads LGHDT; CDR2 reads YNNKEL (reference sequence). The CDR3 loop spans 18 amino acids.

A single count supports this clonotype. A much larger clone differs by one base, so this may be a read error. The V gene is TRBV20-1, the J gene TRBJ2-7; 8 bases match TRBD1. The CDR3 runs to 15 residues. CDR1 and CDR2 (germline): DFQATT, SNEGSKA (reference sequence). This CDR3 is CSAETGTGMSYERYF. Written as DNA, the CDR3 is TGCAGTGCTGAAACCGGGACAGGAATGTCCTACGAGCGGTACTTC.

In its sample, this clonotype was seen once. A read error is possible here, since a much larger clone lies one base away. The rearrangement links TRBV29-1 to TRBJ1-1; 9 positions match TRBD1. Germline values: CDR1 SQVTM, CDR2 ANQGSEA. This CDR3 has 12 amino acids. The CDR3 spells CGVSDRGTEAFF. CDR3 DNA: TGCGGCGTTTCGGACAGGGGCACTGAAGCTTTCTTT.

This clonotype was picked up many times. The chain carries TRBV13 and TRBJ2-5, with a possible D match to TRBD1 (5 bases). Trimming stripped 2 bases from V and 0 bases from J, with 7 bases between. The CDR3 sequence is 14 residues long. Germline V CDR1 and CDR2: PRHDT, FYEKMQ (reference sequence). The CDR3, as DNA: TGTGCCAGCAGCTTAAGACAGAACCAAGAGACCCAGTACTTC. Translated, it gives CASSLRQNQETQYF.

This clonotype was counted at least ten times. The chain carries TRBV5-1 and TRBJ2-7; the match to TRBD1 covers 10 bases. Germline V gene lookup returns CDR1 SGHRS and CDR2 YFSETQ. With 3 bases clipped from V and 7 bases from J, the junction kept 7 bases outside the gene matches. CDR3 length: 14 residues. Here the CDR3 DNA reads TGCGCCAGCAGCTCCGGGACAGGGGTTTGGGAGCAGTACTTC. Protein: CASSSGTGVWEQYF.

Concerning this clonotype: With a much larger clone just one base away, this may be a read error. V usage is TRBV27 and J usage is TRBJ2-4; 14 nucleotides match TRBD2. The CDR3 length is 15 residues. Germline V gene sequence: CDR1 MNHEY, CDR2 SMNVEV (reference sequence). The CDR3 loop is CASSLGLAGGLRQLF. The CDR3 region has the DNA TGTGCCAGCAGTTTAGGACTAGCGGGAGGATTGCGGCAGCTCTTC.

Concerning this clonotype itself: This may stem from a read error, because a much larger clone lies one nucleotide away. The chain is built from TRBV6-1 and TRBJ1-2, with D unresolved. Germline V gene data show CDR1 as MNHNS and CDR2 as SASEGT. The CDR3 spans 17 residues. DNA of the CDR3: TGTGCCAGCAGTGGAAGTGCCTCTATGCGAAAGACCTATAGCTACACCTTC. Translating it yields CASSGSASMRKTYSYTF.

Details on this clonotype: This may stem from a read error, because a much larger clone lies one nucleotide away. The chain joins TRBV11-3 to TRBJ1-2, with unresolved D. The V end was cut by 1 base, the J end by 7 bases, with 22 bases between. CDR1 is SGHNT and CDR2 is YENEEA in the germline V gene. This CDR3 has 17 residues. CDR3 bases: TGTGCCAGCAGCTTAGGATACGATCTCGGAAAGACCTGTGGCTACACCTTC. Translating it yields CASSLGYDLGKTCGYTF.

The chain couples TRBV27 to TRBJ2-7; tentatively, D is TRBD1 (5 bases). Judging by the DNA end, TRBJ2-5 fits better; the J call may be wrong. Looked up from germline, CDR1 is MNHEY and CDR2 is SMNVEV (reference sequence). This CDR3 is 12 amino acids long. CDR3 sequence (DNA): TGTGCCAGCAGTTGGCAGGGAGAGACCCAGTACTTC. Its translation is CASSWQGETQYF.

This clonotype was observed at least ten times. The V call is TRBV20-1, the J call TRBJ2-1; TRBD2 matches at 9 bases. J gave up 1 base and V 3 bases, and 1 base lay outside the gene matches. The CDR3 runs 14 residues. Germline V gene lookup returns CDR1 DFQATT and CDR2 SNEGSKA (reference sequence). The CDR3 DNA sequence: TGCAGTGCTAGGACTAGCGGTTCCTACAATGAGCAGTTCTTC. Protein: CSARTSGSYNEQFF.

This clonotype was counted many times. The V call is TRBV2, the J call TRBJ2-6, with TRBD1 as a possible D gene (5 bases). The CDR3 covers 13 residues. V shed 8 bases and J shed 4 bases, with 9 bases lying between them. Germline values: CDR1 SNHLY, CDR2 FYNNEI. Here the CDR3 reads CASDSPGANVLTF. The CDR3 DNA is TGTGCCAGCGACAGTCCGGGGGCCAACGTCCTGACTTTC.

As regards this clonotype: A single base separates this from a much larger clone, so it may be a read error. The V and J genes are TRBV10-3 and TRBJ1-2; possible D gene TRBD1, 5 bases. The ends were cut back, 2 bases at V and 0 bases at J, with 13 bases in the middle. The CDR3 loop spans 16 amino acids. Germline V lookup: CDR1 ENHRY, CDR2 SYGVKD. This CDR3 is CAISERGRTSNYGYTF. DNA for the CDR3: TGTGCCATCAGTGAGCGGGGACGGACTTCTAACTATGGCTACACCTTC.

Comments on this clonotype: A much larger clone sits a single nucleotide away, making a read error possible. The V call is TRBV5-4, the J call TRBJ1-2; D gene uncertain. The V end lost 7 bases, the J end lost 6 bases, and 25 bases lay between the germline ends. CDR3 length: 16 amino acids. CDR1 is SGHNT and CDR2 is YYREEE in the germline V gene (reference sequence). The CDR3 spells CASEPCVPGKTHGYTF. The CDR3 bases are TGTGCCAGCGAGCCATGCGTACCAGGAAAGACCCATGGCTACACCTTC.

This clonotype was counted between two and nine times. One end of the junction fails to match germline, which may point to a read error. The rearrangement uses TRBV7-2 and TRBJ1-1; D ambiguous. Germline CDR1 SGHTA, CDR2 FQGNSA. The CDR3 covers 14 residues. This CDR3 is CASGLEVGNTEAFF. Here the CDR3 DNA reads TGTGCCAGCGGCTTAGAGGTGGGGAACACTGAAGCTTTCTTT.

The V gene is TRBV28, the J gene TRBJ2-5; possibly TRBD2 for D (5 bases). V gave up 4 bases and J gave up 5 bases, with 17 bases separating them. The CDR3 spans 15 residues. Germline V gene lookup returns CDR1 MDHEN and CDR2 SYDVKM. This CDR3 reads CASSSRTRLYETQYF. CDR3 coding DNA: TGTGCCAGCAGTTCAAGGACCCGACTATACGAGACCCAGTACTTC.

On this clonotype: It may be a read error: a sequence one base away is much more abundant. CDR3 sequence reads: CSSSQRFQGADTQYF. Written as DNA, the CDR3 is TGTTCCAGCAGCCAACGATTCCAGGGGGCGGATACGCAGTATTTT. The chain has TRBV3-1 and TRBJ2-3; 8 bases agree with TRBD1. Germline assignment: CDR1 LGHDT and CDR2 YNNKEL (reference sequence). CDR3 length: 15 residues.

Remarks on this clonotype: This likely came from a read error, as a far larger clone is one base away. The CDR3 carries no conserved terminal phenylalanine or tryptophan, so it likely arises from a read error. The CDR3 DNA sequence: TGTGCCAGCAGCCGAACAGGGGCCCTAGTCTACGAGCAGTACATC. Encoded protein: CASSRTGALVYEQYI. This rearrangement joins TRBV2 to TRBJ2-4; 7 bases align to TRBD1. The J call may not be correct, given that the DNA end is closer to TRBJ2-7. Germline CDR1 and CDR2: SNHLY and FYNNEI. The CDR3 length is 15 residues.

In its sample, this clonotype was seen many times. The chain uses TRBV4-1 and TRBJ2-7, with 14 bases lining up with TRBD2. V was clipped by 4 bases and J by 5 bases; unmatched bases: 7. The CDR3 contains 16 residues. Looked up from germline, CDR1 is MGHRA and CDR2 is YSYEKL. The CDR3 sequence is CASSPGPGLAGDEQYF. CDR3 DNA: TGCGCCAGCAGCCCGGGACCGGGACTAGCGGGAGACGAGCAGTACTTC.

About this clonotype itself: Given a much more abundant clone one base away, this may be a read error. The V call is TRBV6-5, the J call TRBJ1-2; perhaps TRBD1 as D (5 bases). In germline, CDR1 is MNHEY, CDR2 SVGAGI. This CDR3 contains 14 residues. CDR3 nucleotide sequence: TGTGCCAACAGTTACCAGGCCGAGGGGTATGGCTACACCTTC. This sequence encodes CANSYQAEGYGYTF.

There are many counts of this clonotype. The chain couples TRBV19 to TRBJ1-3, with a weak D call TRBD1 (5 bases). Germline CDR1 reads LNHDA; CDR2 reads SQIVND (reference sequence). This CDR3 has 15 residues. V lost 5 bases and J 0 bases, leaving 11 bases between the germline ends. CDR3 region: CASSASGISGNTIYF. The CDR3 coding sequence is TGTGCCAGTAGTGCCTCAGGGATCTCTGGAAACACCATATATTTT.

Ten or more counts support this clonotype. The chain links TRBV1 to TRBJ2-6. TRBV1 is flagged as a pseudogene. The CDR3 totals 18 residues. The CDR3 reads CTSSIHGLCTNRANVLTF. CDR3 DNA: TGCACCAGCAGCATCCACGGTTTGTGCACAAATCGGGCCAACGTCCTGACTTTC.

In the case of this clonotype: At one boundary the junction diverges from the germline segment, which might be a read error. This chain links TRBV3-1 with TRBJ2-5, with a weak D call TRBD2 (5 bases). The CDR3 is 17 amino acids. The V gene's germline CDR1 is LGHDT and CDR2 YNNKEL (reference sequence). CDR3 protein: CANSGIRPISFSETQYF. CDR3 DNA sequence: TGTGCCAACAGCGGCATTCGTCCCATTTCTTTCTCTGAGACCCAGTACTTC.

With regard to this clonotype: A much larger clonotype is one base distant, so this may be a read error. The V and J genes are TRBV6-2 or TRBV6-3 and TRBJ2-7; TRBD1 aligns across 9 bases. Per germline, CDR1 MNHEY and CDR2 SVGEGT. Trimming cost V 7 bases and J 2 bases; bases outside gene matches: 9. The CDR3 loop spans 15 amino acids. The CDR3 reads CASTNDRGYPYEQYF. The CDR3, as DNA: TGTGCCAGCACAAACGACAGGGGGTACCCCTACGAGCAGTACTTC.